This entry lists 19 T cell receptor beta chains sequenced from one sample in a study of blood T cell repertoires in COVID-19. TCRdb's copy holds only in-frame clones and misses some; the assay was immunoSEQ multiplex PCR. The table records about 52,000 clones, around 92% of them present only once. The sequenced sample consisted of peripheral blood. All receptors derive from an elderly man with active or convalescent COVID-19.

The genes are TRBV7-6 and TRBJ2-1; 9 nucleotides match TRBD1. CDR1 SGHVS and CDR2 FNYEAQ come from the germline V gene. The CDR3 sequence is 16 residues long. V was clipped by 0 bases and J by 6 bases; unmatched bases: 6. The CDR3 DNA reads as TGTGCCAGCAGCTTAGCGAGTGACAGGGGGTTCAATGAGCAGTTCTTC. Protein: CASSLASDRGFNEQFF.

The chain carries TRBV5-1 and TRBJ1-2, with TRBD1 matching 9 bases. The germline V gene encodes CDR1 SGHRS and CDR2 YFSETQ. Trimming removed 5 bases from V and 1 base from J; junction bases left unmatched: 9. The CDR3 is 16 residues long. CDR3 nucleotides: TGCGCCAGCAGACTAGCGACAGGGGGACGTAACTATGGCTACACCTTC. It yields the protein CASRLATGGRNYGYTF.

Concerning this clone itself: The junction and the germline gene differ at one end; a read error may be behind it. The chain is built from TRBV5-1 and TRBJ1-4, with D tentatively TRBD1 (6 bases). Germline values: CDR1 SGHRS, CDR2 YFSETQ. The CDR3 extends over 16 amino acids. The CDR3 is CARSGGGAGLNEKLFF. CDR3 in DNA: TGCGCCCGCAGCGGGGGGGGCGCGGGACTTAATGAAAAACTGTTTTTT. Supplemented by reference TRBV5-1 and TRBJ1-4, the full variable domain reads KAGVTQTPRYLIKTRGQQVTLSCSPISGHRSVSWYQQTPGQGLQFLFEYFSETQRNKGNFPGRFSGRQFSNSRSEMNVSTLELGDSALYLCARSGGGAGLNEKLFFGSGTQLSVL.

V usage is TRBV7-9 and J usage is TRBJ2-7; D gene uncertain. Trimming left V 1 base short and J 3 bases short, with 7 bases between. CDR3 length: 13 residues. Germline V gene sequence: CDR1 SEHNR, CDR2 FQNEAQ (reference sequence). Here the CDR3 DNA reads TGTGCCAGCAGCTTAGTATACAGCTACGAGCAGTACTTC. It translates to CASSLVYSYEQYF. The full variable domain, its missing parts supplied by reference TRBV7-9 and TRBJ2-7, is DTGVSQNPRHKITKRGQNVTFRCDPISEHNRLYWYRQTLGQGPEFLTYFQNEAQLEKSRLLSDRFSAERPKGSFSTLEIQRTEQGDSAMYLCASSLVYSYEQYFGPGTRLTVT.

This chain links TRBV7-2 with TRBJ2-2, with a weak D call TRBD1 (6 bases). V lost 6 bases and J 1 base, leaving 12 bases between the germline ends. The CDR3 is made up of 15 amino acids. Germline CDR1 and CDR2: SGHTA and FQGNSA. The CDR3 loop is CASRQGRLNTGELFF. As DNA, the CDR3 is TGTGCCAGCAGACAGGGACGGTTGAACACCGGGGAGCTGTTTTTT.

The gene calls are TRBV18 and TRBJ2-2, with 11 bases aligning to TRBD2. The germline V gene encodes CDR1 KGHSH and CDR2 LQKENI. The J segment lost 2 bases and the V segment lost 2 bases, leaving 4 bases of the junction unmatched. CDR3 length equals 17 residues. The CDR3 nucleotides are TGTGCCAGCTCACCAGGGACTAGCGGTTCTAACACCGGGGAGCTGTTTTTT. This gives the protein CASSPGTSGSNTGELFF. Complete variable domain (other parts from reference TRBV18 and TRBJ2-2): NAGVMQNPRHLVRRRGQEARLRCSPMKGHSHVYWYRQLPEEGLKFMVYLQKENIIDESGMPKERFSAEFPKEGPSILRIQQVVRGDSAAYFCASSPGTSGSNTGELFFGEGSRLTVL.

This rearrangement joins TRBV3-1 (or the pseudogene TRBV3-2) to TRBJ1-6; no firm D call. This CDR3 spans 15 amino acids. V shed 8 bases and J shed 9 bases, with 20 bases lying between them. The germline gives CDR1 LGHDT, CDR2 YNNKEL (reference sequence). CDR3 coding DNA: TGTGCCAGCCGCTCGGCGGGCATCTGGGGTTCACCCCTCCACTTT. It codes for CASRSAGIWGSPLHF.

The gene calls are TRBV28 and TRBJ2-7; 7 bases fit TRBD2. J lost 2 bases, V lost 7 bases, and 2 bases had no gene match. The CDR3 sequence is 12 residues long. Germline V CDR1 and CDR2: MDHEN, SYDVKM. In DNA form, the CDR3 reads TGTGCCAGCACTAGCGGACCCTACGAGCAGTACTTC. Residues: CASTSGPYEQYF.

V usage is TRBV5-4 and J usage is TRBJ2-1; a possible D gene is TRBD2 (6 bases). V was cut by 0 bases and J by 2 bases, with 9 bases left in between. The germline gives CDR1 SGHNT, CDR2 YYREEE (reference sequence). This CDR3 comprises 15 residues. The CDR3 DNA reads as TGTGCCAGCAGCTTGGGCGGGGAGACCTACAATGAGCAGTTCTTC. Its protein is CASSLGGETYNEQFF.

The chain carries TRBV5-5 and TRBJ2-7; D unclear. CDR1 SGHKS and CDR2 YYEKEE come from the germline V gene (reference sequence). V was shortened by 1 base and J by 4 bases, with 6 bases between the two germline ends. The CDR3 has 12 amino acids. The CDR3 protein is CASSLRRYEQYF. The CDR3 coding sequence is TGTGCCAGCAGCTTGCGGAGATACGAGCAGTACTTC.

The chain links TRBV30 to TRBJ1-2; 8 positions match TRBD1. This CDR3 contains 15 residues. Germline assignment: CDR1 GTSNPN and CDR2 SVGIG (reference sequence). V trimming: 0 bases; J trimming: 8 bases; junction bases outside the gene matches: 11. CDR3 nucleotides: TGTGCCTGGAGTGTACTGGAGACAGGGACAGGCGGCTACACCTTC. Protein sequence: CAWSVLETGTGGYTF.

The rearrangement uses TRBV6-2 or TRBV6-3 and TRBJ1-2; D possibly corresponds to TRBD1 (5 bases). Trimming removed 4 bases at V and 5 bases at J, with 26 bases between. The V gene's germline CDR1 is MNHEY and CDR2 SVGEGT. CDR3 length: 18 residues. The CDR3 protein is CASSSQGHTDGSSYGYTF. CDR3 nucleotides: TGTGCCAGCAGTTCCCAAGGACATACTGATGGATCTAGTTATGGCTACACCTTC.

This clone was detected only once. The J gene is TRBJ2-3, the V gene TRBV20-1, with 9 bases that match TRBD2. J lost 5 bases, V lost 3 bases, and 6 bases had no gene match. The germline CDR1 and CDR2 sequences are DFQATT and SNEGSKA (reference sequence). The CDR3 is 14 residues long. For the CDR3, the DNA is TGCAGTGCTAGTGGCGGGGGGGCCGAAGATACGCAGTATTTT. Encoded protein: CSASGGGAEDTQYF.

This chain joins TRBV6-1 and TRBJ1-6; 7 positions match TRBD1. CDR3 size: 16 residues. V shed 4 bases and J 6 bases; nucleotides not matched to a gene: 9. CDR1 is MNHNS and CDR2 is SASEGT in the germline V gene. The CDR3 sequence is CASSGDRAVTNSPLHF. The CDR3 DNA is TGTGCCAGCAGTGGAGACAGGGCAGTTACTAATTCACCCCTCCACTTT.

This chain connects TRBV6-5 to TRBJ2-5; D is perhaps TRBD2 (6 bases). V dropped 9 bases and J dropped 1 base, with 18 bases sitting between them. This CDR3 spans 15 amino acids. The germline V gene encodes CDR1 MNHEY and CDR2 SVGAGI. CDR3 in DNA: TGTGCCAGTAACCTGGGCGGTAGCGGCCAAGAGACCCAGTACTTC. It is translated as CASNLGGSGQETQYF.

The chain combines TRBV6-5 with TRBJ1-6; 8 nucleotides align to TRBD1. After removal of 6 bases from V and 9 bases from J, the junction contained 4 bases not matched to a gene. Germline assignment: CDR1 MNHEY and CDR2 SVGAGI. The CDR3 extends over 13 amino acids. CDR3 sequence: CASRTTGASPLHF. In DNA, the CDR3 is TGTGCCAGCAGGACGACAGGGGCTTCACCCCTCCACTTT.

This clone was observed a handful of times. DNA for the CDR3: TGCAGCGTCCGATTAGGACAGACCAAAAACATTCAGTACTTC. Residues: CSVRLGQTKNIQYF. The chain joins TRBV29-1 to TRBJ2-4, with D possibly matching TRBD1 (6 bases). The V end lost 6 bases, the J end lost 2 bases, and 14 bases lay between the germline ends. In germline, CDR1 is SQVTM, CDR2 ANQGSEA. CDR3 length: 14 residues.

This clone has only a few counts. The chain carries TRBV7-7 and TRBJ2-3, with unresolved D. This CDR3 is built from 13 residues. CDR1 and CDR2 from the germline V gene are SSHAT and FNYEAQ (reference sequence). The germline V and J ends were trimmed by 1 base and 7 bases, with 9 bases remaining between them. The CDR3 loop reads CASSLGVRNTQYF. The CDR3 nucleotides are TGTGCCAGCAGCTTAGGTGTGCGAAATACGCAGTATTTT.

The chain joins TRBV19 to TRBJ2-5; weak D call: TRBD2 (6 bases). The CDR3 runs to 14 residues. Trimming removed 6 bases from V and 4 bases from J, with 15 bases in between. Per the germline V gene, CDR1 is LNHDA and CDR2 is SQIVND (reference sequence). As DNA, the CDR3 is TGTGCCAGTAGCCGACTAGATTACCGAGAGACCCAGTACTTC. It translates to CASSRLDYRETQYF.